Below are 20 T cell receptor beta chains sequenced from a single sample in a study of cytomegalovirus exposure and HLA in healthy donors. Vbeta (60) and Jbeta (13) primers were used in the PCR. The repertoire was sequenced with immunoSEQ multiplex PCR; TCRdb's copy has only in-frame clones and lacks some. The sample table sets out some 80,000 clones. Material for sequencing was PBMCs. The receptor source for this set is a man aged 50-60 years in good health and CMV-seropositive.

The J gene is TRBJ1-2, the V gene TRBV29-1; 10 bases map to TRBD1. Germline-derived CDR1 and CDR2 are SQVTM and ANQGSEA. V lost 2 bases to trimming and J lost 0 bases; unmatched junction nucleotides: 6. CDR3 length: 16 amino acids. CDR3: CSVEKDRGSSNYGYTF. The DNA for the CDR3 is TGCAGCGTTGAAAAGGACAGGGGGTCGTCTAACTATGGCTACACCTTC.

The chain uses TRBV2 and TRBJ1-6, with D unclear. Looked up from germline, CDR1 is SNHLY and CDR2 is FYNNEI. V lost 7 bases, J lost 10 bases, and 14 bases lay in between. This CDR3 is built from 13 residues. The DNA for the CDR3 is TGTGCCAGCACGAGGGCCCGAGAGTCACCCCTCCACTTT. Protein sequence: CASTRARESPLHF.

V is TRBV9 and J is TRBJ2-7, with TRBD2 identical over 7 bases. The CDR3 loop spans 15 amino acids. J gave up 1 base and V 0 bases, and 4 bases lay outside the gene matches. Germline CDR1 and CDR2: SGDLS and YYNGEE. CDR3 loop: CASSVGGGRSYEQYF. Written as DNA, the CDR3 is TGTGCCAGCAGCGTAGGGGGAGGGAGGTCCTACGAGCAGTACTTC.

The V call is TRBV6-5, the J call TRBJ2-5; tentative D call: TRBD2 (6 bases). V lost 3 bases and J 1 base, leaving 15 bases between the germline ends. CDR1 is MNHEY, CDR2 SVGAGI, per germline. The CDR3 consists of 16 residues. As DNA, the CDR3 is TGTGCCAGCAGTTATACTAGCTACACCTCCCAAGAGACCCAGTACTTC. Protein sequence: CASSYTSYTSQETQYF.

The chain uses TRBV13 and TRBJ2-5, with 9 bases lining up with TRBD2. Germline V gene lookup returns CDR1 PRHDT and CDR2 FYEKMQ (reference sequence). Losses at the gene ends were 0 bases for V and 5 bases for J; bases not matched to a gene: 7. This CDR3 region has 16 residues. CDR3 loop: CASSLGTRGGPETQYF. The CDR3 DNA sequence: TGTGCCAGCAGCTTAGGGACGCGGGGGGGCCCGGAGACCCAGTACTTC. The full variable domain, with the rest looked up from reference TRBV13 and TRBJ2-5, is AAGVIQSPRHLIKEKRETATLKCYPIPRHDTVYWYQQGPGQDPQFLISFYEKMQSDKGSIPDRFSAQQFSDYHSELNMSSLELGDSALYFCASSLGTRGGPETQYFGPGTRLLVL.

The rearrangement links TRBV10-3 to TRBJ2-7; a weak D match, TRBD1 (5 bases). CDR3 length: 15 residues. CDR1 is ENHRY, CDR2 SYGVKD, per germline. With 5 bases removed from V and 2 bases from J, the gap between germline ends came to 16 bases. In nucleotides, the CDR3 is TGTGCCATCAGTCGGAATGTTACAGGCACCTACGAGCAGTACTTC. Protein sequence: CAISRNVTGTYEQYF.

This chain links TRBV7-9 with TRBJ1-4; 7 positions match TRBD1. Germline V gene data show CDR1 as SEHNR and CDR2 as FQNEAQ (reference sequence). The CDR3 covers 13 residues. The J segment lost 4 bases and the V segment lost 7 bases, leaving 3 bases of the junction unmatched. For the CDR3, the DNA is TGTGCCAGCAAAGGGACAGTTAATGAAAAACTGTTTTTT. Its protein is CASKGTVNEKLFF.

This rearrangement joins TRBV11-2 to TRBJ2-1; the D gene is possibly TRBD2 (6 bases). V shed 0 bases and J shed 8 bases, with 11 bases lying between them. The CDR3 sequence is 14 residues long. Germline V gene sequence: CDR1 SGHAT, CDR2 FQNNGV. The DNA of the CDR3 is TGTGCCAGCAGCTTAGAACGGGAGACAGATGAGCAGTTCTTC. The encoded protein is CASSLERETDEQFF.

The CDR3 sequence is CASSMGRYLSNQPQHF. CDR3 DNA sequence: TGTGCCAGTAGTATGGGGAGATATCTTAGCAATCAGCCCCAGCATTTT. The chain combines TRBV19 with TRBJ1-5; D gene unclear. The V gene lost 3 bases and the J gene lost 0 bases, with 12 bases spanning the gap. CDR3 length: 16 amino acids. CDR1 is LNHDA and CDR2 is SQIVND in the germline V gene (reference sequence).

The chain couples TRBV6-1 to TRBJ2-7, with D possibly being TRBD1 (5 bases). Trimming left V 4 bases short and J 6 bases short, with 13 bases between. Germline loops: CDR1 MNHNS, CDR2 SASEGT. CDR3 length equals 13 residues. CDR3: CASSGVLQGEQYV. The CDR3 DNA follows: TGTGCCAGCAGTGGGGTGCTTCAGGGCGAGCAGTACGTC.

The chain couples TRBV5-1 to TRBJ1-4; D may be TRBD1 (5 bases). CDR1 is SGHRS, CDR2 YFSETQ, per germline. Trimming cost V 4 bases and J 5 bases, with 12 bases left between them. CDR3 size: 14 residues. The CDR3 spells CASSPGLFNEKLFF. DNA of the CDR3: TGCGCCAGCAGCCCGGGACTGTTCAATGAAAAACTGTTTTTT.

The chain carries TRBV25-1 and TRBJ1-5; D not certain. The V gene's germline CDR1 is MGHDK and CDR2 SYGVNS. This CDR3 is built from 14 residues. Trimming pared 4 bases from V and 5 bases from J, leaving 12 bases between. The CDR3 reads CASSGPGGYQPQHF. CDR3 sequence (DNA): TGTGCCAGCAGTGGCCCAGGAGGTTATCAGCCCCAGCATTTT.

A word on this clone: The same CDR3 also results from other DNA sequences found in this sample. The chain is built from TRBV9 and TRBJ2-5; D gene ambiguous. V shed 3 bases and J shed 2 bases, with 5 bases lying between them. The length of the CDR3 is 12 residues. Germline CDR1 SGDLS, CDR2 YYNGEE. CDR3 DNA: TGTGCCAGCAGCGCACTACAAGAGACCCAGTACTTC. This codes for CASSALQETQYF.

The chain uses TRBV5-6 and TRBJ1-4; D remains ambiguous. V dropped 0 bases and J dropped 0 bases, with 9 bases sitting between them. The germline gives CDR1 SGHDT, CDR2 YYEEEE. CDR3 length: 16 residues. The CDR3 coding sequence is TGTGCCAGCAGCTTGGATCCGGGTGCAACTAATGAAAAACTGTTTTTT. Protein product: CASSLDPGATNEKLFF.

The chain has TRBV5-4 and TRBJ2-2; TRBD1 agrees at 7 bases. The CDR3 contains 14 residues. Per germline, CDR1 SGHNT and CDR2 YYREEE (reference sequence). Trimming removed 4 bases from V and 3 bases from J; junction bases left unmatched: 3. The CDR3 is CASSLDRDTGELFF. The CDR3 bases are TGTGCCAGCAGCCTCGACAGGGACACCGGGGAGCTGTTTTTT.

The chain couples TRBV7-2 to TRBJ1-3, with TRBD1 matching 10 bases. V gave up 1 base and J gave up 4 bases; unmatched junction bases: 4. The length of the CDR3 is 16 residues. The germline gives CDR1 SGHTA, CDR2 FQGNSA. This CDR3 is CASSLVGTGDGNTIYF. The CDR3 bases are TGTGCCAGCAGCTTAGTAGGGACAGGGGACGGAAACACCATATATTTT.

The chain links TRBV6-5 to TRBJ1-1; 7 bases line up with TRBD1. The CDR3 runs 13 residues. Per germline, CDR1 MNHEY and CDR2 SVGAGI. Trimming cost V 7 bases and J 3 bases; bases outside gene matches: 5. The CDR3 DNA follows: TGTGCCAGCATCTCAGGGGGGCACACTGAAGCTTTCTTT. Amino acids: CASISGGHTEAFF.

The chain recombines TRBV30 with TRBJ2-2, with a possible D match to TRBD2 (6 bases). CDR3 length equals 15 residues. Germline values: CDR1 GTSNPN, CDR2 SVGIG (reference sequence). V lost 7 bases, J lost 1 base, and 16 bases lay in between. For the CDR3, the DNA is TGTGCCTTCAGAGTCTCGGGGGTGAACACCGGGGAGCTGTTTTTT. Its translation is CAFRVSGVNTGELFF.

The CDR3 spells CASSPAHTGSGMGEQYF. The DNA of the CDR3 is TGTGCCAGCAGCCCAGCCCACACGGGTAGCGGGATGGGGGAGCAGTACTTC. This sequence joins TRBV28 and TRBJ2-7; the match to TRBD2 covers 8 bases. CDR3 length: 17 residues. Trimming took 6 bases from V and 7 from J; bases not matched to a gene: 20. Germline V gene sequence: CDR1 MDHEN, CDR2 SYDVKM.

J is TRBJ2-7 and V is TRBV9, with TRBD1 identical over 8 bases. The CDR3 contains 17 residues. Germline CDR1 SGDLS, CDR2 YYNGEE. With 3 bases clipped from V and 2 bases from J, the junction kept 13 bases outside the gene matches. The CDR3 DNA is TGTGCCAGCAGCGAGGGGGATTACAGGGGGGCTACCTACGAGCAGTACTTC. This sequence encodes CASSEGDYRGATYEQYF.